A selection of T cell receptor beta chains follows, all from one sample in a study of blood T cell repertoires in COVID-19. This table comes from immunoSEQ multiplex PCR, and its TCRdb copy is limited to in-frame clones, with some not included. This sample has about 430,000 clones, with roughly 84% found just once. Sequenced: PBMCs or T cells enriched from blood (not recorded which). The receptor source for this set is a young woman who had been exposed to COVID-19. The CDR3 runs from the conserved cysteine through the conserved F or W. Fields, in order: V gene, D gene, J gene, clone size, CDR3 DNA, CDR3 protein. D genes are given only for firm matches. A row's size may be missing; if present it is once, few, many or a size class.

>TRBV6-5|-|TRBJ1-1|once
TGTGCCAGCAGAAGTCACAGCAGTGGGAACACTGAAGCTTTCTTT
CASRSHSSGNTEAFF
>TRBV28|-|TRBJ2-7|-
TGTGCCAGCAGTTCCGGCAGGGCCCACGAGCAGTACTTC
CASSSGRAHEQYF
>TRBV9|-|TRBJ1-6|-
TGTGCCAGCAGCGTTGGGAGTAGCGGGTCACCCCTCCACTTT
CASSVGSSGSPLHF
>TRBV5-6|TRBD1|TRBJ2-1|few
TGTGCCAGCAGCTCCTACAGGGGGCTCAATGAGCAGTTCTTC
CASSSYRGLNEQFF
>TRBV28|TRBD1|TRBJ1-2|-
TGTGCCAGCATCGGAGGGGGGACAGGGGCCTTTCGTTATGGCTACACCTTC
CASIGGGTGAFRYGYTF
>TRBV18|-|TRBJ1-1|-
TGTGCCAGCTCACTAGGGGACACTGAAGCTTTCTTT
CASSLGDTEAFF
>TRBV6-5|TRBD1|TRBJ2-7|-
TGTGCCAGCAAAGAGGGGGCCCTCGGCTACGAGCAGTACTTC
CASKEGALGYEQYF
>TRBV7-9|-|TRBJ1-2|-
TGTGCCAGCAGCTTAACCCAGTACTATGGCTACACCTTC
CASSLTQYYGYTF
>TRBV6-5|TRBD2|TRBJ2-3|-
TGTGCCAGCGGCGGGGGGGGCCGGGATACGCAGTATTTT
CASGGGGRDTQYF
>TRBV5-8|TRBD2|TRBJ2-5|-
TGTGCCAGCAAGACCGGGACTAGCGGACAAGAGACCCAGTACTTC
CASKTGTSGQETQYF
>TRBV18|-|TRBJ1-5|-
TGTGCCAGCTCACCGTCAGGGAATCAGCCCCAGCATTTT
CASSPSGNQPQHF
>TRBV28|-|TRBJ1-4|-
TGTGCCAGCAGTTGGGAAGCGGGACGCAAAGGGGGAACTAATGAAAAACTGTTTTTT
CASSWEAGRKGGTNEKLFF
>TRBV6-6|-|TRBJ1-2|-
TGTGCCAGCAGTTACTCTCCTAGGCACCACTATGGCTACACCTTC
CASSYSPRHHYGYTF
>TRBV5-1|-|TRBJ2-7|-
TGCGCCAGCAGCTTGTATGACGGGAGTGTGGACGAGCAGTACTTC
CASSLYDGSVDEQYF
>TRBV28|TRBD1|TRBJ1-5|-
TGTGCCAGCAGTTCGCCGACAGGGGGGAGCAATCAGCCCCAGCATTTT
CASSSPTGGSNQPQHF
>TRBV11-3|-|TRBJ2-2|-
TGTGCCAGCAGCTTAGACGGGGGGCCCGGGGAGCTGTTTTTT
CASSLDGGPGELFF
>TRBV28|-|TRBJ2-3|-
TGTGCCAGCAGTTTGCCAAAAGAGAGGGACTCAATCACAGATACGCAGTATTTT
CASSLPKERDSITDTQYF
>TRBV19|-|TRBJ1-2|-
TGTGCCAGTAGTATTCCCCTTAGCGGCCAGCGGGGCTACACCTTC
CASSIPLSGQRGYTF
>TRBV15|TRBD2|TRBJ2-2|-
TGTGCCACCAGCAGAGTTAAGGGGGCTAGCGGGAGTAAAGACGGGGAGCTGTTTTTT
CATSRVKGASGSKDGELFF
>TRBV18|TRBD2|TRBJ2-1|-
TGTGCCAGCTCACCAAACCCCGGGACTAGCGGGGGGACCACCTACAATGAGCAGTTCTTC
CASSPNPGTSGGTTYNEQFF
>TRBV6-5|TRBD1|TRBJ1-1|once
TGTGCCAGCAGTTACTCGAGAACCAGGGGGCCTGAAGCTTTCTTT
CASSYSRTRGPEAFF
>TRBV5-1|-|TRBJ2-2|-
TGCGCCAGCAGCTTGGGACTAATGAACACCGGGGAGCTGTTTTTT
CASSLGLMNTGELFF
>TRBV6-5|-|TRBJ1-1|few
TGTGCCACCGGGTCAGCTACGAACACTGAAGCTTTCTTT
CATGSATNTEAFF
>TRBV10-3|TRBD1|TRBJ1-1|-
TGTGCCATCAGAGGACCGGGACAGAAAAACACTGAAGCTTTCTTT
CAIRGPGQKNTEAFF
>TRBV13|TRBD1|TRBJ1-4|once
TGTGCCAGCAGCTTGAGGACAGGTGGGGAAAAACTGTTTTTT
CASSLRTGGEKLFF
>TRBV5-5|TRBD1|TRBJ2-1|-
TGTGCCAGCAGCGGGGGACAGGGGGCCTACAATGAGCAGTTCTTC
CASSGGQGAYNEQFF
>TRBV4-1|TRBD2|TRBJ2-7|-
TGCGCCAGCAGCCAGGGCTTACCTAGCGGGGGGGTTTCCTACGAGCAGTACTTC
CASSQGLPSGGVSYEQYF
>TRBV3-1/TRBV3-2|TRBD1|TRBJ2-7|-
TGTGCCAGCAGCCAAGACGGGACAGGGCTTGACTACGAGCAGTACTTC
CASSQDGTGLDYEQYF
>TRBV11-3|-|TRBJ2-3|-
TGTGCCAGCAGCTCGGGGAACGCTTTAGATACGCAGTATTTT
CASSSGNALDTQYF
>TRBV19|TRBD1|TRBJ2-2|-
TGTGCCAGTAGTTTTGGACAGGGTAGCACCGGGGAGCTGTTTTTT
CASSFGQGSTGELFF
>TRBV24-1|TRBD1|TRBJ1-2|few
TGTGCCACCAGTGATTACCGGACAGGCTATGGCTACACCTTC
CATSDYRTGYGYTF